This T cell receptor (beta chain) was documented in a study of response to subunit inactivated influenza vaccine. This clonotype occurred a few times. Antigen: not known. Germline CDR1 reads GTSNPN; CDR2 reads SVGIG (reference sequence). V lost 3 bases and J lost 9, with 12 bases in between. The CDR3 consists of 12 residues. Each CDR3 protein gets one entry after TCRdb re-called the RT-PCR reads with MiXCR. The sample has under 850,000 distinct CDR3 sequences, approximately 18% seen once. Findings and limits, study-wide: T cells newly recruited by each seasonal influenza vaccination are few, the authors suggested.

Here the sequenced sample was PBMCs from blood, taken about 5 days after vaccination. The clonotype was recovered from a man aged 50-60 years who received an inactivated influenza vaccine. This chain uses TRBV30 with TRBJ2-1, with a possible D match to TRBD2 (5 bases). Here the CDR3 DNA reads TGTGCCTGGAGCCGCAACCGGGGTGAGCAGTTCTTC. This translates into CAWSRNRGEQFF.